These 5 T cell receptor beta chains originate from one sample sequenced in a study of T-cell reconstitution after alpha-beta-depleted transplantation in children (dated by TCRdb to the mid-2010s). The treatment or condition label, read with the paper, signifies: allogeneic hematopoietic cell transplantation with graft depleted of TCRalphabeta T cells and CD19 B cells. Libraries were constructed by PCR. Sequencing was performed on an Illumina HiSeq 2500. Molecular barcoding was employed in the preparation of TCR libraries, with unique molecular identifiers being used to normalize TCRbeta repertoire quantification. Through fastp at Q25 and MiXCR, TCRdb rebuilt clones from the public reads, retaining in-frame beta chains. Rows with a matching CDR3 protein are joined into one entry that keeps the most common DNA and genes. Here the sample has hundreds of thousands of distinct CDR3 sequences; approximately 13% occur a single time. Around 2.2% of the sample goes to the ten largest clones.

This specimen consisted of PBMCs, mostly from graft donor cells, obtained 360 days after TCRalphabeta/CD19-depleted stem cell transplant. The receptors derive from a male patient under 18 who had a stem cell transplant for acute myeloid leukemia, so the T cells may come from the graft donor.

This clonotype was observed a handful of times. CDR3: CASSLLQGPSGTQYF. The CDR3 DNA is TGCGCCAGCAGCTTACTACAGGGGCCGTCGGGGACCCAGTACTTC. This chain joins TRBV5-1 and TRBJ2-5; TRBD1 aligns across 7 bases. The CDR3 has 15 residues. Trimming removed 2 bases from V and 7 bases from J; junction bases left unmatched: 11. Looked up from germline, CDR1 is SGHRS and CDR2 is YFSETQ.

The chain joins TRBV5-1 to TRBJ2-1; 12 bases are a match to TRBD2. Germline values: CDR1 SGHRS, CDR2 YFSETQ. V was clipped by 4 bases and J by 1 base; unmatched bases: 6. The CDR3 runs to 17 residues. CDR3 nucleotides: TGCGCCAGCAGCCCGCTAGCGGGAGGGCTTTCCTACAATGAGCAGTTCTTC. Protein: CASSPLAGGLSYNEQFF.

A remark on this clonotype: This may be a read error, as it is one base from a much larger clone. The V and J genes are TRBV7-9 and TRBJ2-5; D uncertain. Trimming took 5 bases from V and 10 from J, leaving 17 bases between them. Germline-derived CDR1 and CDR2 are SEHNR and FQNEAQ (reference sequence). CDR3 length equals 13 residues. CDR3 nucleotides: TGTGCCAGCAGCCGGGCTATCGAGTGGGACCAGTACTTC. Residues: CASSRAIEWDQYF.

This clonotype appeared many times. V gene TRBV7-2 combines with J gene TRBJ2-1; 7 bases fit TRBD1. This CDR3 spans 12 amino acids. The V segment lost 4 bases and the J segment 8 bases; nucleotides outside the gene matches: 2. Germline CDR1 reads SGHTA; CDR2 reads FQGNSA. This CDR3 reads CASSSTGYEQFF. Written as DNA, the CDR3 is TGTGCCAGCAGCTCGACAGGGTATGAGCAGTTCTTC. The full variable domain, rest sourced from reference TRBV7-2 and TRBJ2-1, is GAGVSQSPSNKVTEKGKDVELRCDPISGHTALYWYRQSLGQGLEFLIYFQGNSAPDKSGLPSDRFSAERTGGSVSTLTIQRTQQEDSAVYLCASSSTGYEQFFGPGTRLTVL.

This clonotype was picked up many times. This chain links TRBV5-1 with TRBJ1-5; D might be TRBD1 (5 bases). Trimming took 3 bases from V and 0 from J, leaving 10 bases between them. Germline CDR1 SGHRS, CDR2 YFSETQ. CDR3 size: 15 residues. CDR3 residues: CASSSDGHSNQPQHF. CDR3 bases: TGCGCCAGCAGCTCGGACGGACATAGCAATCAGCCCCAGCATTTT.